This entry lists 8 T cell receptor beta chains sequenced from one sample in a study of Ad26.COV2.S vaccination and SARS-CoV-2 variants. Noted treatment: some 20 received Ad26.COV2.S at low or high dose, single or two shots; roughly 5 received placebo; per-sample allocation not given. Sample collection was performed on day 63 after the first vaccine or placebo injection. Measured with immunoSEQ multiplex PCR; TCRdb has only the in-frame clones, and not every one. The sample lists 350,000 to 600,000 clones, 89% occurring once. Source: peripheral blood, taken in a trial of Ad26.COV2.S vaccine versus placebo. These receptors originate from a person aged 18-60 years who received the Ad26.COV2.S COVID-19 vaccine or a placebo.

This chain links TRBV9 with TRBJ1-1; D is unresolved. The CDR3 loop spans 15 amino acids. In germline, CDR1 is SGDLS, CDR2 YYNGEE. V was pared by 4 bases and J by 0 bases, with 13 bases between. The DNA for the CDR3 is TGTGCCAGCAGCCTCCGACGGCTCATGAACACTGAAGCTTTCTTT. Residues: CASSLRRLMNTEAFF.

This chain links TRBV6-5 with TRBJ1-2; D is possibly TRBD1 (5 bases). CDR1 is MNHEY, CDR2 SVGAGI, per germline. The CDR3 is 16 amino acids. V was pared by 0 bases and J by 8 bases, with 19 bases between. CDR3 DNA: TGTGCCAGCAGTTACTCGGCTGGGGCGGCAGGGTACGGCTACACCTTC. This gives the protein CASSYSAGAAGYGYTF.

This chain links TRBV28 with TRBJ2-3; TRBD2 agrees at 9 bases. The length of the CDR3 is 18 residues. V shed 2 bases, J shed 0 bases, and the junction held 9 bases outside the gene matches. In germline, CDR1 is MDHEN, CDR2 SYDVKM. The CDR3 protein is CASSLELAGHSSTDTQYF. CDR3 coding DNA: TGTGCCAGCAGTTTAGAGCTAGCGGGACACTCTAGCACAGATACGCAGTATTTT.

The V gene is TRBV6-5, the J gene TRBJ1-3; TRBD1 aligns across 8 bases. Trimming removed 6 bases from V and 0 bases from J; junction bases left unmatched: 4. The germline V gene has CDR1 MNHEY and CDR2 SVGAGI. The CDR3 totals 15 residues. CDR3 region: CASSRQGNSGNTIYF. DNA for the CDR3: TGTGCCAGCAGCAGACAGGGGAACTCTGGAAACACCATATATTTT.

This clone showed up just once. The chain employs TRBV7-2 and TRBJ2-2; D gene unclear. Germline V gene data show CDR1 as SGHTA and CDR2 as FQGNSA. Trimming cost V 1 base and J 7 bases, with 10 bases left between them. The CDR3 loop spans 14 amino acids. The CDR3 protein is CASSLVALDGELFF. The CDR3 DNA reads TGTGCCAGCAGCTTAGTGGCCCTCGACGGGGAGCTGTTTTTT.

This clone has only a few counts. This specimen includes other DNA sequences encoding the same CDR3. The chain has TRBV7-9 and TRBJ2-5; D is ambiguous. From germline, CDR1 is SEHNR and CDR2 FQNEAQ (reference sequence). This CDR3 contains 11 residues. Trimming left V 2 bases short and J 2 bases short, with 0 bases between. The CDR3 nucleotides read TGTGCCAGCAGCTTACAAGAGACCCAGTACTTC. The encoded protein is CASSLQETQYF. The whole variable domain, filled in from reference TRBV7-9 and TRBJ2-5, reads DTGVSQNPRHKITKRGQNVTFRCDPISEHNRLYWYRQTLGQGPEFLTYFQNEAQLEKSRLLSDRFSAERPKGSFSTLEIQRTEQGDSAMYLCASSLQETQYFGPGTRLLVL.

This chain links TRBV18 with TRBJ1-4; D is undetermined. The CDR3 extends over 14 amino acids. Trimming took off 3 bases at V and 7 bases at J, with 12 bases between the two ends. Germline V gene lookup returns CDR1 KGHSH and CDR2 LQKENI. CDR3 sequence (DNA): TGTGCCAGCTCACCCAACGTCTCGCCTGAAAAACTGTTTTTT. It specifies CASSPNVSPEKLFF. Combining the CDR3 with reference TRBV18 and TRBJ1-4 gives the whole variable domain NAGVMQNPRHLVRRRGQEARLRCSPMKGHSHVYWYRQLPEEGLKFMVYLQKENIIDESGMPKERFSAEFPKEGPSILRIQQVVRGDSAAYFCASSPNVSPEKLFFGSGTQLSVL.

The J gene is TRBJ1-6, the V gene TRBV27; D is uncertain. In germline, CDR1 is MNHEY, CDR2 SMNVEV (reference sequence). Trimming removed 7 bases from V and 9 bases from J, with 19 bases in between. The CDR3 is 15 amino acids. In nucleotides, the CDR3 is TGTGCCAGCACCTCCGGCCCCGTGGGCGTTTCACCCCTCCACTTT. This sequence encodes CASTSGPVGVSPLHF.